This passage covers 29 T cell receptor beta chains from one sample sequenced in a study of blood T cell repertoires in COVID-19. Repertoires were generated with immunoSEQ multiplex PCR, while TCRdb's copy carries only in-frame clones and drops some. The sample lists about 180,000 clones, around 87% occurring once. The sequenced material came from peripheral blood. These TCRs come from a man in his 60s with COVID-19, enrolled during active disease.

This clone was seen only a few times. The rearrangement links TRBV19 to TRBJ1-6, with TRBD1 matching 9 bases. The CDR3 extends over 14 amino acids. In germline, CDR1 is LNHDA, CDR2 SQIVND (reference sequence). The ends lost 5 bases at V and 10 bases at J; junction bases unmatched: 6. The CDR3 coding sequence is TGTGCCAGTAGTTCTGGGACAGGGAGATCACCCCTCCACTTT. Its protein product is CASSSGTGRSPLHF.

The chain's CDR3 is CSANGLVPSTDTQYF. CDR3 in DNA: TGCAGCGCTAACGGACTAGTCCCTAGCACAGATACGCAGTATTTT. The chain links TRBV29-1 to TRBJ2-3, with TRBD2 identical over 7 bases. From germline, CDR1 is SQVTM and CDR2 ANQGSEA. The CDR3 contains 15 residues. J lost 0 bases, V lost 7 bases, and 10 bases had no gene match.

In DNA, the CDR3 is TGCGCCAGCAGTGATAACAGAGTCCCTCCCTTAAGCGGGAGAATCTACTACAATGAGCAGTTCTTC. Translating gives CASSDNRVPPLSGRIYYNEQFF. The chain couples TRBV10-1 to TRBJ2-1; 8 bases agree with TRBD2. CDR3 length: 22 amino acids. With V trimmed by 3 bases and J by 3 bases, 25 bases remained unmatched. Germline V gene lookup returns CDR1 WNHNN and CDR2 SYGVQD (reference sequence).

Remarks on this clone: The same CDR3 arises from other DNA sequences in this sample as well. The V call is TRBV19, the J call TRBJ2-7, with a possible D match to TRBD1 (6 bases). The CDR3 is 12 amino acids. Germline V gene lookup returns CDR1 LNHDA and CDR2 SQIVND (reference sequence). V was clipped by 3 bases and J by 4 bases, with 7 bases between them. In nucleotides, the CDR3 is TGTGCCAGTAGTATCCAGGGGTACGAGCAGTACTTC. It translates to CASSIQGYEQYF.

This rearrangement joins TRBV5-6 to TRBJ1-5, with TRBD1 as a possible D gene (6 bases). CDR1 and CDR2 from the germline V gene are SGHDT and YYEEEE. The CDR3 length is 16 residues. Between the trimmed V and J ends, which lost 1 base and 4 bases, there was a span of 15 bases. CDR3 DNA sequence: TGTGCCAGCAGCTTGAACTCAGGGGCCGCAAATCAGCCCCAGCATTTT. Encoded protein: CASSLNSGAANQPQHF.

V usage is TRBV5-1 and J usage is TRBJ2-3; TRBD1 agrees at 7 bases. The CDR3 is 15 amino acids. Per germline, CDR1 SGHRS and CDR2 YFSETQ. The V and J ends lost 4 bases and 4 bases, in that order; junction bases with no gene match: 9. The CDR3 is CASSGTGQVPDTQYF. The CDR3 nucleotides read TGCGCCAGCAGCGGGACCGGACAGGTCCCAGATACGCAGTATTTT.

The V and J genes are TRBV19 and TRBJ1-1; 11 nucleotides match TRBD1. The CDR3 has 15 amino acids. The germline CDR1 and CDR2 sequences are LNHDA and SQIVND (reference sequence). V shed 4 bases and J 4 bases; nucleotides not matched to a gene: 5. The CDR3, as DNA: TGTGCCAGTAGTAGGACAGGGGGCGCGAGCACTGAAGCTTTCTTT. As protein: CASSRTGGASTEAFF.

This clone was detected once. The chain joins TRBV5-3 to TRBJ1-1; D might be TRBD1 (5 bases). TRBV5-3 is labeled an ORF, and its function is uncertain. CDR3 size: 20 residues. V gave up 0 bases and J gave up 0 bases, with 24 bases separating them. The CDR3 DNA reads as TGTGCCAGAAGCTTGGTCAGGGAGGGGCGATATATACTCATGAACACTGAAGCTTTCTTT. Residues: CARSLVREGRYILMNTEAFF.

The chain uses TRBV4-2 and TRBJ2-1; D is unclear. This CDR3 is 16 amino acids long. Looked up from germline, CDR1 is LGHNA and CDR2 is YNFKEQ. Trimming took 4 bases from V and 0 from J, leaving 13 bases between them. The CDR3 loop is CASSPRHQISYNEQFF. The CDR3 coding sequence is TGTGCCAGCAGCCCCAGGCACCAGATCTCCTACAATGAGCAGTTCTTC.

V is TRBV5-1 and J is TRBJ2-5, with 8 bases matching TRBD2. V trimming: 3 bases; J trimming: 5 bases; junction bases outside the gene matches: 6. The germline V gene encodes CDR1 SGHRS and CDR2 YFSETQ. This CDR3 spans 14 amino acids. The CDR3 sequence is CASSSPGGKETQYF. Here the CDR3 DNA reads TGCGCCAGCAGCTCCCCGGGGGGGAAGGAGACCCAGTACTTC.

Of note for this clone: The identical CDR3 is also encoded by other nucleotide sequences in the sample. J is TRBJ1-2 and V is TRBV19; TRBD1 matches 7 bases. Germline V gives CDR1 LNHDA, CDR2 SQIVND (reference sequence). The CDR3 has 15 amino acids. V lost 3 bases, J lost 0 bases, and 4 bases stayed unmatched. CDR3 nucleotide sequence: TGTGCCAGTAGTATCTCCAGGGGGTCTAACTATGGCTACACCTTC. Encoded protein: CASSISRGSNYGYTF.

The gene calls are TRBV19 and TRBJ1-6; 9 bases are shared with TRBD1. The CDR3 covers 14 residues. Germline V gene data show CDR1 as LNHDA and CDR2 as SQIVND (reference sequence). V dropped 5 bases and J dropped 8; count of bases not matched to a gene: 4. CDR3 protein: CASSRTGDYSPLHF. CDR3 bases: TGTGCCAGTAGTCGGACAGGGGACTATTCACCCCTCCACTTT.

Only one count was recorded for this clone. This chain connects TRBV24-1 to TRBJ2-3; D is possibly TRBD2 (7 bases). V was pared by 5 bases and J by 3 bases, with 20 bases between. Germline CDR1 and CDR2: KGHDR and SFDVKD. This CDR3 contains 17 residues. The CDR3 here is CATSVGGGGALTDTQYF. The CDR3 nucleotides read TGTGCCACCAGTGTGGGTGGAGGGGGGGCGTTAACAGATACGCAGTATTTT.

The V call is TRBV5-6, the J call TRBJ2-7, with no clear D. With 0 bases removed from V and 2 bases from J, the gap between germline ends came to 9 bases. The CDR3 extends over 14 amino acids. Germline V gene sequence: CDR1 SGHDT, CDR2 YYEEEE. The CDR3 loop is CASSLVRWPYEQYF. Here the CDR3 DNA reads TGTGCCAGCAGCTTGGTGAGGTGGCCCTACGAGCAGTACTTC.

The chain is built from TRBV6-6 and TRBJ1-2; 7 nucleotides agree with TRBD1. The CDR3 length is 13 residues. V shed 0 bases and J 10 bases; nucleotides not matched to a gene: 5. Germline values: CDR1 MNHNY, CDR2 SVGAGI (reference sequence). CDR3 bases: TGTGCCAGCAGTTACTCGACAGGGTTTGACTACACCTTC. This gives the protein CASSYSTGFDYTF.

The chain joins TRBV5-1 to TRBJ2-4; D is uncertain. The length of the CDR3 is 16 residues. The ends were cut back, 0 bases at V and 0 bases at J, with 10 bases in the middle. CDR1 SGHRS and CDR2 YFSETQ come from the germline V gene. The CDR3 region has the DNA TGCGCCAGCAGCTTGGTGCAGACTCTAGCCAAAAACATTCAGTACTTC. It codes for CASSLVQTLAKNIQYF. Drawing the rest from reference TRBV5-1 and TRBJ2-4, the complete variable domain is KAGVTQTPRYLIKTRGQQVTLSCSPISGHRSVSWYQQTPGQGLQFLFEYFSETQRNKGNFPGRFSGRQFSNSRSEMNVSTLELGDSALYLCASSLVQTLAKNIQYFGAGTRLSVL.

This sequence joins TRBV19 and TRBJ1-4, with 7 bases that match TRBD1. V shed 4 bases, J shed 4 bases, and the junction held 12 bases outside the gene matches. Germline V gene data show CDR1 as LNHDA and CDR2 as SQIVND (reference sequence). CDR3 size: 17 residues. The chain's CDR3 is CASSTPRQGIFNEKLFF. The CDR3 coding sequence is TGTGCCAGTAGTACCCCCCGACAGGGCATCTTTAATGAAAAACTGTTTTTT.

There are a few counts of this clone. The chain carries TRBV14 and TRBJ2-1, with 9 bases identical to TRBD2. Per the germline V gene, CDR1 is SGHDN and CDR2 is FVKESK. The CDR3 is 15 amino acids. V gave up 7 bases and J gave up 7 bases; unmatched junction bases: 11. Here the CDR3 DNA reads TGTGCCAGCACCCCTTGGGCTAGCGGGATAAATGAGCAGTTCTTC. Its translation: CASTPWASGINEQFF. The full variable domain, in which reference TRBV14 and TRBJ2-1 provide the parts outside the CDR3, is EAGVTQFPSHSVIEKGQTVTLRCDPISGHDNLYWYRRVMGKEIKFLLHFVKESKQDESGMPNNRFLAERTGGTYSTLKVQPAELEDSGVYFCASTPWASGINEQFFGPGTRLTVL.

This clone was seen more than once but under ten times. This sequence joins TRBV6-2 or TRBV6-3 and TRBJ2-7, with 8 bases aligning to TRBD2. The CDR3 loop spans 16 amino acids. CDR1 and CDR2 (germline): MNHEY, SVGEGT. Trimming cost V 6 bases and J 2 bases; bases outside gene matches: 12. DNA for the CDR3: TGTGCCAGCAGCTCCCCTCAGCGGGGGAGAACCTACGAGCAGTACTTC. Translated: CASSSPQRGRTYEQYF.

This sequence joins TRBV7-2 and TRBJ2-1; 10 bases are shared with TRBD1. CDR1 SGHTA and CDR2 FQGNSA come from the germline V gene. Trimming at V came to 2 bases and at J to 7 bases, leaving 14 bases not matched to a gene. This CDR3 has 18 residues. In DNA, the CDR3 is TGTGCCAGCAGCTTACGATTACTGACAGGGGGCGCGATGAATGAGCAGTTCTTC. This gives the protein CASSLRLLTGGAMNEQFF.

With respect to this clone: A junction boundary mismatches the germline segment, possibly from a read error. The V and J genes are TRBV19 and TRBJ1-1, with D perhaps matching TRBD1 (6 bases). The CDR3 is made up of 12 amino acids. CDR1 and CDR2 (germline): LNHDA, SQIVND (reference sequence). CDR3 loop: CASSMGAATGSF. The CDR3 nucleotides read TGTGCCAGTAGTATGGGGGCTGCTACAGGATCTTTT.

CDR3: CASSPQQGSSTDTQYF. The CDR3 DNA sequence: TGTGCCAGCAGCCCCCAACAGGGGTCTAGCACAGATACGCAGTATTTT. The chain uses TRBV7-3 and TRBJ2-3; 7 nucleotides align to TRBD1. The germline CDR1 and CDR2 sequences are SGHTA and FQGTGA. The length of the CDR3 is 16 residues. J gave up 0 bases and V 5 bases, and 8 bases lay outside the gene matches.

The CDR3 coding sequence is TGTGCCAGCAGCTACGGGACTAGCGGGTCACCTGAAGAGCAGTACTTC. The encoded protein is CASSYGTSGSPEEQYF. V and J are TRBV7-2 and TRBJ2-7; 12 bases are a match to TRBD2. Germline CDR1 and CDR2: SGHTA and FQGNSA. CDR3 length: 16 amino acids. V lost 4 bases to trimming and J lost 7 bases; unmatched junction nucleotides: 11.

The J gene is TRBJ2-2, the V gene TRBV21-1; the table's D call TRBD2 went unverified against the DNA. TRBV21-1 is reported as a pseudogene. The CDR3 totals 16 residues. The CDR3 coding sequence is TGTGCCAGCAGCAAGCTATCAGGGAGGGGGACCGGGGAGCTGTTTTTT. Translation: CASSKLSGRGTGELFF.

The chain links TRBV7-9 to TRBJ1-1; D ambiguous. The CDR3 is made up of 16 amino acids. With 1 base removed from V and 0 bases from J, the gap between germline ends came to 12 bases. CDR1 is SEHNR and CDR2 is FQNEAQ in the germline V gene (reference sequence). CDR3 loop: CASSLGVGVMNTEAFF. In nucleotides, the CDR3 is TGTGCCAGCAGCTTAGGGGTCGGAGTAATGAACACTGAAGCTTTCTTT.

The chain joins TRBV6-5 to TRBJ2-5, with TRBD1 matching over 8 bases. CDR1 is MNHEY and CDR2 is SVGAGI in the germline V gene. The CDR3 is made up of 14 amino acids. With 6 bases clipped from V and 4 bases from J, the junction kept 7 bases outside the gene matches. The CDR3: CASRGRGRGETQYF. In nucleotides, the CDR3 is TGTGCCAGCAGAGGCAGGGGGCGCGGAGAGACCCAGTACTTC.

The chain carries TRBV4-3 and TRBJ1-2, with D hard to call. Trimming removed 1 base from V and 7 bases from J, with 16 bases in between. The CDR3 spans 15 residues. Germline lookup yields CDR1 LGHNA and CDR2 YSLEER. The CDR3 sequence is CASSQVGGPGVGYTF. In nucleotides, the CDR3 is TGCGCCAGCAGCCAAGTCGGAGGGCCAGGCGTTGGCTACACCTTC.

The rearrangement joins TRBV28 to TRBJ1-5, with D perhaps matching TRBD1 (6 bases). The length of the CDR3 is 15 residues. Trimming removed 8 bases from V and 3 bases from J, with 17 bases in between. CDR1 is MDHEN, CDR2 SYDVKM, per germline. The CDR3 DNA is TGTGCCAGCGTTCAACTACAGGGTAACAATCAGCCCCAGCATTTT. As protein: CASVQLQGNNQPQHF. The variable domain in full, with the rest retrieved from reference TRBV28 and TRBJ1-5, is DVKVTQSSRYLVKRTGEKVFLECVQDMDHENMFWYRQDPGLGLRLIYFSYDVKMKEKGDIPEGYSVSREKKERFSLILESASTNQTSMYLCASVQLQGNNQPQHFGDGTRLSIL.

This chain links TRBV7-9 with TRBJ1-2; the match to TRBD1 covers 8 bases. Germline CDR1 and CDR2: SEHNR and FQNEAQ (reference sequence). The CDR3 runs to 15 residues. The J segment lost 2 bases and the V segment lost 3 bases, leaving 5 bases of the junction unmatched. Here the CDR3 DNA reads TGTGCCAGCAGCTTCCAAAGGACAGGGAACTATGGCTACACCTTC. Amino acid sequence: CASSFQRTGNYGYTF.